This entry is about one TCR beta chain. Its antigen is unidentified. These data are taken from a study of cytomegalovirus exposure and HLA in healthy donors. General study points: An analysis that came later showed most CMV-associated TCR beta chains appearing HLA-restricted.

Trimming cost V 3 bases and J 1 base, with 7 bases left between them. The germline gives CDR1 SGHTA, CDR2 FQGNSA. The CDR3 is 14 residues long. The PCR contained 60 Vbeta and 13 Jbeta primers. The data were produced by immunoSEQ multiplex PCR, yet TCRdb's version contains in-frame clones alone and is incomplete. The sample comprises about 180,000 clones, more than 75% of which are singletons, and about 2.5% rests with the top ten. This TCR was sampled from a woman in her twenties or thirties in good health and CMV-seropositive. Sequencing was carried out using PBMCs. The V and J genes are TRBV7-2 and TRBJ1-5, with D tentatively TRBD1 (6 bases). The CDR3, as DNA: TGTGCCAGCAGCTTGGACAGCAGCAATCAGCCCCAGCATTTT. It translates to CASSLDSSNQPQHF.